Sequencing of this T cell receptor (beta chain) was carried out in a study of T-cell memory formation after mild COVID-19. Study information: TCR clusters were mostly confined to one donor each.

The CDR3 length is 14 residues. The ends lost 4 bases at V and 5 bases at J; junction bases unmatched: 3. The germline CDR1 and CDR2 sequences are ENHRY and SYGVKD. A note on this clonotype: Its antigen is undetermined.

The study, taken as a whole, reports: In pre-infection memory, a portion of responding clones appeared, which suggested that cross-reactive memory joined. Contracting CD4+ clones sat mainly in CM and EM; CD8+ in EMRA.

TCRdb used MiXCR to reprocess the 5' RACE reads, holding one entry per CDR3 protein. In the table there are about 150,000 distinct CDR3 sequences, around 30% of which are singletons. Source material: PBMCs or a T cell subset sorted from them (not recorded which). The chain employs TRBV10-3 and TRBJ2-5; 11 bases fit TRBD2. This receptor was taken from an adult woman who had mild COVID-19 (a few samples of this study predate the infection). Cell type and time point are not known. The CDR3 sequence is CAISVTSGVETQYF. In DNA form, the CDR3 reads TGTGCCATCAGTGTGACTAGCGGGGTTGAGACCCAGTACTTC.